The rows below give T cell receptor beta chains drawn from one sample of a study of human T cells and chemical hapten exposure. TCRdb used MiXCR to reprocess the RACE reads, holding one entry per CDR3 protein. The sample lists a few hundred thousand distinct CDR3 sequences; about 6.3% were seen once. The sample was whole blood, taken in connection with sensitization to the hapten diphenylcyclopropenone (DPC). The receptors come from a woman under 30 with alopecia areata. Some clones in this sample may be carry-over from other donors' samples. Both conserved end residues are part of each CDR3. The order of the fields is J gene, V gene, clone size, D gene, CDR3 DNA, CDR3 protein. A D gene is named only where the DNA matches it firmly. Not all rows give a size; the values are once, few, many and, for expanded clones, a class.

J gene: TRBJ1-6
V gene: TRBV20-1
clone size: few
D gene: TRBD1
CDR3 DNA: TGCAGTGTCCTTCAGGGGGCAGGCCTCCACTTT
CDR3 protein: CSVLQGAGLHF

J gene: TRBJ1-2
V gene: TRBV6-5
clone size: few
D gene: NA
CDR3 DNA: TGTGCCAGCACCCCAGGGGAAGGGGATGGCTACACCTTC
CDR3 protein: CASTPGEGDGYTF

J gene: TRBJ2-1
V gene: TRBV12-3/TRBV12-4
clone size: few
D gene: TRBD1
CDR3 DNA: TGTGCCAGCAGTTTTAACAGGGGCCTGAAGTTCTTC
CDR3 protein: CASSFNRGLKFF

J gene: TRBJ1-1
V gene: TRBV21-1
clone size: many
D gene: NA
CDR3 DNA: TGTGCCAGCAGTCTGAAAAGTGGGACAAGCGGGATGAACACTGAAGCTTTCTTT
CDR3 protein: CASSLKSGTSGMNTEAFF

J gene: TRBJ1-4
V gene: TRBV5-4
clone size: many
D gene: NA
CDR3 DNA: TGTGCCAGCAGCTCTGAGGGGGGAAGGGAAGAAAAACTGTTTTTT
CDR3 protein: CASSSEGGREEKLFF

J gene: TRBJ2-2
V gene: TRBV27
clone size: NA
D gene: NA
CDR3 DNA: TGTGCCACCCTGAGTCCCGGCGGCACCGGGGAGCTGTTTTTT
CDR3 protein: CATLSPGGTGELFF

J gene: TRBJ2-3
V gene: TRBV4-1
clone size: NA
D gene: TRBD1
CDR3 DNA: TGCGCCAGCAGCCGAATAGCAGACAGGGGGCCAGATACGCAGTATTTT
CDR3 protein: CASSRIADRGPDTQYF

J gene: TRBJ2-6
V gene: TRBV4-3
clone size: many
D gene: NA
CDR3 DNA: TGCGCCAGCAGCCAAGGAACAGGGTCCGGGGCCAACGTCCTGACTTTC
CDR3 protein: CASSQGTGSGANVLTF

J gene: TRBJ2-1
V gene: TRBV3-1
clone size: many
D gene: NA
CDR3 DNA: TGTGCCAGCAGCCCCTTGCTGGGGATGTTCGATGAGCAGTTCTTC
CDR3 protein: CASSPLLGMFDEQFF

J gene: TRBJ1-1
V gene: TRBV20-1
clone size: many
D gene: NA
CDR3 DNA: TGCAGTGCTAGAGATCCATCGGGGGCGAACACTGAAGCTTTCTTT
CDR3 protein: CSARDPSGANTEAFF

J gene: TRBJ1-3
V gene: TRBV20-1
clone size: many
D gene: NA
CDR3 DNA: TGCAGTGCTAGAGATCCGGCGAGCTCTGGAAACACCATATATTTT
CDR3 protein: CSARDPASSGNTIYF

J gene: TRBJ2-5
V gene: TRBV7-2
clone size: many
D gene: NA
CDR3 DNA: TGTGCCAGCAGCTCCTCCGGGACTGAAGAGACCCAGTACTTC
CDR3 protein: CASSSSGTEETQYF

J gene: TRBJ1-4
V gene: TRBV3-1
clone size: many
D gene: NA
CDR3 DNA: TGTGCCAGCGGCCCCAGGAGGGGAGCAGGTGAAAAACTGTTTTTT
CDR3 protein: CASGPRRGAGEKLFF

J gene: TRBJ1-1
V gene: TRBV20-1
clone size: few
D gene: NA
CDR3 DNA: TGCAGTGCTATCTACAGGAACACTGAAGCTTTCTTT
CDR3 protein: CSAIYRNTEAFF

J gene: TRBJ1-5
V gene: TRBV2
clone size: few
D gene: TRBD1
CDR3 DNA: TGTGCCAGCAACGGACAGGGCAATCAGCCCCAGCATTTT
CDR3 protein: CASNGQGNQPQHF

J gene: TRBJ2-1
V gene: TRBV18
clone size: NA
D gene: NA
CDR3 DNA: TGTGCCAGCTCCCAGGGACCGCTCTCCTACAATGAGCAGTTCTTC
CDR3 protein: CASSQGPLSYNEQFF

J gene: TRBJ2-7
V gene: TRBV10-3
clone size: NA
D gene: NA
CDR3 DNA: TGTGCCATCAGCGGGGGCGAGAGGGACTACGAGCAGTACTTC
CDR3 protein: CAISGGERDYEQYF

J gene: TRBJ2-7
V gene: TRBV24-1
clone size: many
D gene: NA
CDR3 DNA: TGTGCCACCAGTGACCACTACGAGCAGTACTTC
CDR3 protein: CATSDHYEQYF

J gene: TRBJ2-7
V gene: TRBV6-5
clone size: NA
D gene: NA
CDR3 DNA: TGTGCCAGCAGTTTGAGCCCAGGGCAGCCCGAGTACGAGCAGTGCTTC
CDR3 protein: CASSLSPGQPEYEQCF

J gene: TRBJ1-1
V gene: TRBV28
clone size: many
D gene: NA
CDR3 DNA: TGTGCCAGCAGTTCCACTCCGGGGACTGAAGCTTTCTTT
CDR3 protein: CASSSTPGTEAFF